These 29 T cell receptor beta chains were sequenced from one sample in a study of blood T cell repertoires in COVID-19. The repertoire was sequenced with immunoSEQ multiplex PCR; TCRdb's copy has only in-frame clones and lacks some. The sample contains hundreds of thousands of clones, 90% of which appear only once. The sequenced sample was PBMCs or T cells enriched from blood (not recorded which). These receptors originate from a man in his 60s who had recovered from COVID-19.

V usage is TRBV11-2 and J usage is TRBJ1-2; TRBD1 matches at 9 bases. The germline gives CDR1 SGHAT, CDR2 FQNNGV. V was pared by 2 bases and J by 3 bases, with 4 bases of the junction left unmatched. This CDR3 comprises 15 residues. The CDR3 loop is CASSLSGQGYYGYTF. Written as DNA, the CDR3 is TGTGCCAGCAGCTTATCGGGACAGGGATACTATGGCTACACCTTC. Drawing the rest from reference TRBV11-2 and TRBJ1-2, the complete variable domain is EAGVAQSPRYKIIEKRQSVAFWCNPISGHATLYWYQQILGQGPKLLIQFQNNGVVDDSQLPKDRFSAERLKGVDSTLKIQPAKLEDSAVYLCASSLSGQGYYGYTFGSGTRLTVV.

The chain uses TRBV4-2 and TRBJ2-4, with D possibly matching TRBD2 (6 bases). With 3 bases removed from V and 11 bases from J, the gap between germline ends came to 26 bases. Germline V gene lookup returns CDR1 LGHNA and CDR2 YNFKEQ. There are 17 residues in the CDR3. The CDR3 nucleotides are TGTGCCAGCAGCCAGGACCAACGGACTACCCCTTCGGGTGTTCAGTACTTC. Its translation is CASSQDQRTTPSGVQYF.

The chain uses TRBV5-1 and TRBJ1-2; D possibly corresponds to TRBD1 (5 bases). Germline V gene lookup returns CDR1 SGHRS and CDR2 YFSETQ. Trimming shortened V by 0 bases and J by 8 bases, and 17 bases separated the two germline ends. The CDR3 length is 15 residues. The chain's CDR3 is CASSLALDTSRGYTF. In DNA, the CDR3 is TGCGCCAGCAGCTTGGCCTTGGACACCAGTCGGGGCTACACCTTC.

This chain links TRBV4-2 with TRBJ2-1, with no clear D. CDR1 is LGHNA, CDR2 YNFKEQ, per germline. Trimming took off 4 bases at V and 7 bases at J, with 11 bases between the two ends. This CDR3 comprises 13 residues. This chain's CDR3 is CASSPDSVNEQFF. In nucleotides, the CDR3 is TGTGCCAGCAGCCCCGACTCCGTTAATGAGCAGTTCTTC.

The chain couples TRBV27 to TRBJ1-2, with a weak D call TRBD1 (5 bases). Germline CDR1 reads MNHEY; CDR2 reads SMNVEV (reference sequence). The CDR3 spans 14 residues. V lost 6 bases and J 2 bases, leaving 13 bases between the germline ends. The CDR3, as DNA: TGTGCCAGCAGGGGCGCAGGGCCAAACTATGGCTACACCTTC. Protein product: CASRGAGPNYGYTF.

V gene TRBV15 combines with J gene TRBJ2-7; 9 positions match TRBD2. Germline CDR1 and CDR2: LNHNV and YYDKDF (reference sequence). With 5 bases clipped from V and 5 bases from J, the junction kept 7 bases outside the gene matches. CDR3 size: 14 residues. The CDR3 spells CATSPRGGAHEQYF. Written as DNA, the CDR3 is TGTGCCACCAGCCCACGCGGGGGGGCCCACGAGCAGTACTTC.

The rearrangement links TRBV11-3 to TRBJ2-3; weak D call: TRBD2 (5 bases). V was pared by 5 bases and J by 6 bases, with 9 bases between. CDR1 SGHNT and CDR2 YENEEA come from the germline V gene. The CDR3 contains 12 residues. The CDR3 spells CASSQLVDTQYF. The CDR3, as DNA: TGTGCCAGCAGCCAACTAGTGGATACGCAGTATTTT.

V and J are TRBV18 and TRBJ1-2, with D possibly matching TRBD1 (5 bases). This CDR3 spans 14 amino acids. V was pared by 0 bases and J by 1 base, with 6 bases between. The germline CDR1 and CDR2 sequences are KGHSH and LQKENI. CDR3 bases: TGTGCCAGCTCACCACCTGACAGTAACTATGGCTACACCTTC. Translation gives CASSPPDSNYGYTF.

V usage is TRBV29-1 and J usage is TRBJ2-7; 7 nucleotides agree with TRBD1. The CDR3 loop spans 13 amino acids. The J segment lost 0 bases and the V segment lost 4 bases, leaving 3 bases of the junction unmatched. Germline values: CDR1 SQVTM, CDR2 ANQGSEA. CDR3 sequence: CSVVGQSSYEQYF. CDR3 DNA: TGCAGCGTTGTGGGACAGAGCTCCTACGAGCAGTACTTC.

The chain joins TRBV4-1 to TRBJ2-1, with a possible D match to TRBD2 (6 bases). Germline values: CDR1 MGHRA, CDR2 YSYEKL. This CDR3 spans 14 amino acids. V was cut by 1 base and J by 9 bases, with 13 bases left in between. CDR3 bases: TGCGCCAGCAGCCAAGGGGTCCTAGCGAGTGAGCAGTTCTTC. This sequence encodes CASSQGVLASEQFF.

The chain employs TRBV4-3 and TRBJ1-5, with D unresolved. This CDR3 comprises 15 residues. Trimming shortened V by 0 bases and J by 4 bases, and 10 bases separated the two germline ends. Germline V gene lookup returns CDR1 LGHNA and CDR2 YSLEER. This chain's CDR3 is CASSQDWEPNQPQHF. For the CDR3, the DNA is TGCGCCAGCAGCCAAGATTGGGAGCCGAATCAGCCCCAGCATTTT.

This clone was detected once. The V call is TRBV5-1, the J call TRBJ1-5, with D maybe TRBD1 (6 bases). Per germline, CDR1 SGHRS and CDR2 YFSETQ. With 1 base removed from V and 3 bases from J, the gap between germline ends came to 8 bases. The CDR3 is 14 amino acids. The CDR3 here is CASSLTGNNQPQHF. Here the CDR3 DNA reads TGCGCCAGCAGCTTGACAGGGAACAATCAGCCCCAGCATTTT.

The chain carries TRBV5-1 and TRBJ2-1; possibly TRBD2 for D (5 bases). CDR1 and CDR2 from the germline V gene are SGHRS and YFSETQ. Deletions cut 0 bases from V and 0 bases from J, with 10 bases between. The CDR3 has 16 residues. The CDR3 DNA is TGCGCCAGCAGCTTGGGAGGAGGAAACTCCTACAATGAGCAGTTCTTC. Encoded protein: CASSLGGGNSYNEQFF.

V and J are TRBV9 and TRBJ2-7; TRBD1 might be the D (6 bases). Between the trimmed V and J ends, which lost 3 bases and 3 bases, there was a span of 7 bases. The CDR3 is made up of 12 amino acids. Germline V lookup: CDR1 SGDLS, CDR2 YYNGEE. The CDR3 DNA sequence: TGTGCCAGCAGCGGACAGGACTACGAGCAGTACTTC. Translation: CASSGQDYEQYF.

CDR3 nucleotides: TGTGCCAGCAGCCAAGGGTCTGGGACAGGGGCTAATGAAAAACTGTTTTTT. This encodes CASSQGSGTGANEKLFF. This chain joins TRBV4-2 and TRBJ1-4; TRBD1 matches 10 bases. In germline, CDR1 is LGHNA, CDR2 YNFKEQ. The CDR3 totals 17 residues. Unmatched junction bases numbered 5, after V lost 1 base and J lost 3 bases.

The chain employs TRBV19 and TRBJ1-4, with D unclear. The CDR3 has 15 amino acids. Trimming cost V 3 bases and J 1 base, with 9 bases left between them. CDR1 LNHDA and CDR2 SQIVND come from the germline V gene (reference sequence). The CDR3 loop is CASSIQDLTNEKLFF. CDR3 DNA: TGTGCCAGTAGTATCCAGGATCTAACTAATGAAAAACTGTTTTTT.

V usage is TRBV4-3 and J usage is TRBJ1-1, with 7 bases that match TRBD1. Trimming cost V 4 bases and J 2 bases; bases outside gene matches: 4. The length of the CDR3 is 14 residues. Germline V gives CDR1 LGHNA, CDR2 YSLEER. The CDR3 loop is CASSPGTANTEAFF. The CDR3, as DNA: TGCGCCAGCAGCCCAGGGACAGCCAACACTGAAGCTTTCTTT.

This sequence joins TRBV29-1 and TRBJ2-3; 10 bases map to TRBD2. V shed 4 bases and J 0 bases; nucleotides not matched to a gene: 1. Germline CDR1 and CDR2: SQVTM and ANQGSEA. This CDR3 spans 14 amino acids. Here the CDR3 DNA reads TGCAGCGTTGTAGCGGGGGGTAGCACAGATACGCAGTATTTT. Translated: CSVVAGGSTDTQYF.

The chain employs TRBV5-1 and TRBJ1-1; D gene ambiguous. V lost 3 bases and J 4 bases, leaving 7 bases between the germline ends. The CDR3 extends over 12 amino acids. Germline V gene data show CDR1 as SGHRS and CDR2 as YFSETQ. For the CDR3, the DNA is TGCGCCAGCAGCTCACACAGCACTGAAGCTTTCTTT. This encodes CASSSHSTEAFF.

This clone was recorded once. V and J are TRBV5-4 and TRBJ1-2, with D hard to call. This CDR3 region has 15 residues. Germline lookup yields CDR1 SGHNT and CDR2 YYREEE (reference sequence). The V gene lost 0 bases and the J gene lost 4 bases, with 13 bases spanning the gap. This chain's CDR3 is CASSLDTNPIYGYTF. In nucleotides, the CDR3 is TGTGCCAGCAGCTTGGACACGAACCCCATCTATGGCTACACCTTC.

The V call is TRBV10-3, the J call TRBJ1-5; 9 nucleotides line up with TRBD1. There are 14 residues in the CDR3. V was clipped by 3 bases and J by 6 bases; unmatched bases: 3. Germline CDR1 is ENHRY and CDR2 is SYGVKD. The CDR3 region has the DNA TGTGCCATCAGTGACGGGACAGGGCTTCAGCCCCAGCATTTT. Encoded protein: CAISDGTGLQPQHF.

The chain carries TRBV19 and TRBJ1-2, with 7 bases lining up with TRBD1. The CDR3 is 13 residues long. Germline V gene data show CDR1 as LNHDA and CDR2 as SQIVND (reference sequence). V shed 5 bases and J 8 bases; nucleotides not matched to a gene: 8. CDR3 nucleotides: TGTGCCAGTAGTGGCACAGGGGCCGGGGGCTACACCTTC. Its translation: CASSGTGAGGYTF.

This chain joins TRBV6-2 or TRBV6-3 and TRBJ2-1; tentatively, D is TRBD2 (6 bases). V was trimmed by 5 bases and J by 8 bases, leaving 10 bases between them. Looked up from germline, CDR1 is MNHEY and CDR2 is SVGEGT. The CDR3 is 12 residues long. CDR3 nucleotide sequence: TGTGCCAGCAGTATCCCGGGGGATGAGCAGTTCTTC. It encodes CASSIPGDEQFF.

CDR3 nucleotides: TGTGCCAGCAGCGTAAGATCGGAGCGCTCACCCCTCCACTTT. Its protein product is CASSVRSERSPLHF. This rearrangement joins TRBV9 to TRBJ1-6; D gene ambiguous. This CDR3 spans 14 amino acids. CDR1 and CDR2 from the germline V gene are SGDLS and YYNGEE. V was pared by 1 base and J by 10 bases, with 12 bases between.

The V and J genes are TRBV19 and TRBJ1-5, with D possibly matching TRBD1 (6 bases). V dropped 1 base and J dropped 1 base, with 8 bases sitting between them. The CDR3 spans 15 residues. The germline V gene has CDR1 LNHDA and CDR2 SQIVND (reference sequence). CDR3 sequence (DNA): TGTGCCAGTAGTATAGGCAGGGGAAGCAATCAGCCCCAGCATTTT. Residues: CASSIGRGSNQPQHF.

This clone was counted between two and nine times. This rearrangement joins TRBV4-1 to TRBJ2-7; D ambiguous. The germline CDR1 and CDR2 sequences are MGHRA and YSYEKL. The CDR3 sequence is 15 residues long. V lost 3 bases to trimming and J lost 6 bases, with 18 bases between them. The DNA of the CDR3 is TGCGCCAGCAGCCAGGAGCTAACTCGAGGCTTCGAGCAGTACTTC. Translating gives CASSQELTRGFEQYF.

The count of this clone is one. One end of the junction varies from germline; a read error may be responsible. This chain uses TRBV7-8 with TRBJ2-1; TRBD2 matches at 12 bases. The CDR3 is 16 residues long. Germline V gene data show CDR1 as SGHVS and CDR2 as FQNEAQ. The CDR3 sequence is CASSLARLAGAHEQFF. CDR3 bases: TGTGCCAGCAGCCTAGCCCGACTAGCGGGAGCCCATGAGCAGTTCTTC.

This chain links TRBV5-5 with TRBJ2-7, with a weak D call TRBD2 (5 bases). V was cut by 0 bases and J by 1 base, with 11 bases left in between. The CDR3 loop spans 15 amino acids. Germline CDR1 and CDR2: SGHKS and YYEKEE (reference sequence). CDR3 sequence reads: CASSLAVRGSYEQYF. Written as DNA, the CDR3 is TGTGCCAGCAGCTTGGCCGTTCGGGGATCCTACGAGCAGTACTTC.

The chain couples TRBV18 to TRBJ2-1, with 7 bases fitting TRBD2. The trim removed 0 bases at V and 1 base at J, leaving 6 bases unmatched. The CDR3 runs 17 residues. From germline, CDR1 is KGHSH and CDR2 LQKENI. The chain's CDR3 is CASSPPTAGVSYNEQFF. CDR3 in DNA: TGTGCCAGCTCACCACCGACTGCGGGGGTTTCCTACAATGAGCAGTTCTTC.